These T cell receptor beta chains were read from a single sample in a study of T cells after posttransplantation cyclophosphamide. TCRdb keeps only in-frame clones here, not all; method: immunoSEQ multiplex PCR. Here the sample spans 28,000 or so clones, about nine tenths being singletons. The sequencing sample was made of PBMCs. The receptors were sampled from a man aged 50 to 59. CDR3s include the opening cysteine and the closing phenylalanine or tryptophan. D genes are given only for firm matches. Some rows have no size entry. The others give once, few or many, or a class for an expanded clone.

V	D	size	J	CDR3	DNA
TRBV11-3	.	.	TRBJ1-1	CASTFTETNTEAFF	TGTGCCAGCACCTTTACAGAGACGAACACTGAAGCTTTCTTT
TRBV6-5	.	.	TRBJ1-2	CASSPAPRNYGYTF	TGTGCCAGCAGCCCCGCCCCCCGGAACTATGGCTACACCTTC
TRBV27	TRBD2	once	TRBJ2-1	CASRLSSGSPYNEQFF	TGTGCCAGCAGACTATCTAGCGGGAGTCCGTACAATGAGCAGTTCTTC
TRBV30	TRBD1	.	TRBJ1-6	CAWSLGQGESPLHF	TGTGCCTGGAGTTTGGGACAGGGTGAATCACCCCTCCACTTT
TRBV19	.	.	TRBJ1-1	CASSISGRNTEAFF	TGTGCCAGTAGTATTTCAGGGCGTAATACTGAAGCTTTCTTT
TRBV10-2	TRBD2	.	TRBJ2-7	CASRETSGSWEQYF	TGCGCCAGCCGTGAGACTAGCGGTTCGTGGGAGCAGTACTTC
TRBV12-5	.	.	TRBJ2-5	CASGFSGAETQYF	TGTGCTAGTGGTTTTTCAGGGGCGGAGACCCAGTACTTC
TRBV30	.	.	TRBJ1-1	CAWSRGMNTEAFF	TGTGCCTGGAGTCGGGGAATGAACACTGAAGCTTTCTTT
TRBV4-2	.	few	TRBJ1-1	CASSQEAAEAFF	TGTGCCAGCAGCCAAGAAGCCGCTGAAGCTTTCTTT
TRBV28	.	few	TRBJ2-1	CASSRLRGSSYNEQFF	TGTGCCAGCAGTAGGTTACGGGGGAGCTCCTACAATGAGCAGTTCTTC
TRBV6-5	.	.	TRBJ2-3	CASSSLRGASTDTQYF	TGTGCCAGCAGTTCATTGCGGGGTGCTAGCACAGATACGCAGTATTTT
TRBV5-1	TRBD2	.	TRBJ2-7	CASSPSGISYEQYF	TGCGCCAGCAGTCCTAGCGGGATTTCCTACGAGCAGTACTTC
TRBV2	TRBD1	.	TRBJ1-4	CASSAHGTGEEKLFF	TGTGCCAGCAGCGCCCATGGGACAGGCGAAGAAAAACTGTTTTTT
TRBV5-1	.	.	TRBJ2-3	CASSLVEGGATDTQYF	TGCGCCAGCAGCTTAGTTGAGGGGGGGGCCACAGATACGCAGTATTTT
TRBV4-1	.	.	TRBJ1-1	CASRRGFGRSAFF	TGCGCCAGCAGACGCGGGTTTGGCAGGTCAGCTTTCTTT
TRBV7-8	TRBD1	.	TRBJ2-6	CASSETGDPFSGANVLTF	TGTGCCAGCAGCGAGACAGGGGACCCTTTCTCTGGGGCCAACGTCCTGACTTTC
TRBV28	TRBD1	once	TRBJ1-2	CASSFRDRVFNGYTF	TGTGCCAGCAGTTTCCGGGACAGGGTATTCAATGGCTACACCTTC
TRBV18	.	few	TRBJ1-6	CASSPGAGPNSPLHF	TGTGCCAGCTCACCAGGGGCGGGACCCAATTCACCCCTCCACTTT
TRBV19	TRBD1	few	TRBJ1-1	CASTRTGMNTEAFF	TGTGCCAGTACCAGGACAGGGATGAACACTGAAGCTTTCTTT
TRBV11-3	TRBD1	.	TRBJ2-7	CASSPDRASEQYF	TGTGCCAGCAGCCCGGACAGGGCATCCGAGCAGTACTTC
TRBV9	TRBD2	.	TRBJ2-5	CASSVVGAGGQETQYF	TGTGCCAGCAGCGTAGTGGGAGCGGGAGGCCAAGAGACCCAGTACTTC
TRBV19	TRBD2	.	TRBJ2-3	CASSIAQKAGLGDTQYF	TGTGCCAGTAGTATCGCCCAGAAAGCGGGATTAGGGGATACGCAGTATTTT
TRBV5-6	TRBD1	.	TRBJ2-4	CASSTRQGSDIQYF	TGTGCCAGCAGCACCAGACAGGGGTCAGACATTCAGTACTTC
TRBV7-9	.	once	TRBJ2-5	CASSQEGETQYF	TGTGCCAGCAGCCAGGAGGGGGAGACCCAGTACTTC
TRBV5-4	.	few	TRBJ1-2	CASNSAGRGGYTF	TGTGCCAGCAACTCTGCGGGGCGCGGTGGCTACACCTTC
TRBV6-1	TRBD1	.	TRBJ2-2	CASSGSTGGANTGELFF	TGTGCCAGCAGTGGTTCGACAGGGGGCGCGAACACCGGGGAGCTGTTTTTT
TRBV6-5	.	.	TRBJ1-1	CASSLTRMNTEAFF	TGTGCCAGCAGTTTGACACGGATGAACACTGAAGCTTTCTTT
TRBV6-1	.	few	TRBJ1-1	CASIKAGRAEAFF	TGTGCCAGCATTAAAGCGGGGAGAGCTGAAGCTTTCTTT
TRBV5-1	.	.	TRBJ2-6	CASSLLGREGLGANVLTF	TGCGCCAGCAGCTTGCTTGGCAGGGAAGGTTTAGGGGCCAACGTCCTGACTTTC
TRBV10-3	TRBD1	few	TRBJ1-3	CANARGLDGNTIYF	TGTGCCAACGCGAGGGGGCTGGATGGAAACACCATATATTTT
TRBV6-5	.	.	TRBJ1-1	CASSYGGVNTEAFF	TGTGCCAGCAGTTACGGCGGGGTGAACACTGAAGCTTTCTTT
TRBV19	.	.	TRBJ1-1	CASSPPAGAPNMNTEAFF	TGTGCCAGTAGTCCTCCCGCAGGGGCTCCAAATATGAACACTGAAGCTTTCTTT
TRBV7-8	.	.	TRBJ1-4	CASSPVGVSYNEKLFF	TGTGCCAGCAGCCCTGTGGGAGTCAGTTATAATGAAAAACTGTTTTTT
TRBV2	.	.	TRBJ1-5	CASRDTYNQPQHF	TGTGCTTCCCGTGACACTTACAATCAGCCCCAGCATTTT
TRBV18	TRBD1	.	TRBJ1-1	CASSQSGQVYTEAFF	TGTGCCAGCTCACAATCGGGACAGGTGTACACTGAAGCTTTCTTT
TRBV5-5	TRBD1	.	TRBJ1-4	CASSLAASVQGMEKLFF	TGTGCCAGCAGCTTGGCCGCATCCGTACAGGGGATGGAAAAACTGTTTTTT
TRBV6-5	.	.	TRBJ1-2	CASSLHRGAEGYTF	TGTGCCAGCAGTCTCCATAGGGGCGCAGAGGGCTACACCTTC
TRBV7-9	.	few	TRBJ1-1	CASSLSPGTEAFF	TGTGCCAGCAGCTTGAGCCCGGGGACTGAAGCTTTCTTT